This is a list of T cell receptor beta chains from one sample in a study of T cell changes during pregnancy in multiple sclerosis. The protocol was immunoSEQ multiplex PCR, while the TCRdb copy is restricted to in-frame clones and leaves out a portion. The sample lists more than 30,000 clones; roughly 87% were seen once. The sequencing here drew on CD8+ T cells from peripheral blood mononuclear cells, taken in the first trimester of pregnancy. The receptors shown here come from a female donor with multiple sclerosis, enrolled in a pregnancy study. Each CDR3 is given with its conserved first and last residue. Each record gives: clone size, D gene, J gene, V gene, CDR3 protein, CDR3 DNA. A D gene is named only where the DNA matches it firmly. Not all rows give a size; the values are once, few, many and, for expanded clones, a class.

abundance: once
d_gene: TRBD2
j_gene: TRBJ2-1
v_gene: TRBV13
CDR3aa: CASSQSLLAGGPGSYNEQFF
CDR3nt: TGTGCCAGCAGCCAATCATTACTAGCGGGAGGGCCGGGCTCCTACAATGAGCAGTTCTTC

abundance: .
d_gene: TRBD1
j_gene: TRBJ1-1
v_gene: TRBV6-1
CDR3aa: CASRYRGNTEAFF
CDR3nt: TGTGCCAGCAGATACAGGGGAAACACTGAAGCTTTCTTT

abundance: .
d_gene: TRBD2
j_gene: TRBJ2-1
v_gene: TRBV7-3
CDR3aa: CASSDLTSTSYNEQFF
CDR3nt: TGTGCCAGCAGCGACCTGACTAGCACTTCCTACAATGAGCAGTTCTTC

abundance: few
d_gene: .
j_gene: TRBJ1-1
v_gene: TRBV9
CDR3aa: CASSQDINTEAFF
CDR3nt: TGTGCCAGCAGCCAGGACATAAACACTGAAGCTTTCTTT

abundance: .
d_gene: .
j_gene: TRBJ2-7
v_gene: TRBV27
CDR3aa: CASSIGRLQPAYF
CDR3nt: TGTGCCAGCAGTATTGGGAGGCTACAGCCTGCATACTTC

abundance: .
d_gene: .
j_gene: TRBJ2-4
v_gene: TRBV27
CDR3aa: CASSSVGAVIQYF
CDR3nt: TGTGCCAGCAGTTCGGTTGGGGCGGTCATTCAGTACTTC

abundance: .
d_gene: .
j_gene: TRBJ2-3
v_gene: TRBV7-8
CDR3aa: CASSLPGGISTDTQYF
CDR3nt: TGTGCCAGCAGCTTACCTGGCGGGATAAGCACAGATACGCAGTATTTT

abundance: .
d_gene: TRBD2
j_gene: TRBJ2-7
v_gene: TRBV9
CDR3aa: CASSKISAGNYEQYF
CDR3nt: TGTGCCAGCAGCAAAATATCAGCGGGAAACTACGAGCAGTACTTC

abundance: .
d_gene: TRBD1
j_gene: TRBJ2-1
v_gene: TRBV14
CDR3aa: CASSQDPEGTGAWSLYNEQFF
CDR3nt: TGTGCCAGCAGCCAAGATCCGGAGGGGACAGGGGCATGGAGTCTCTACAATGAGCAGTTCTTC

abundance: .
d_gene: TRBD2
j_gene: TRBJ2-7
v_gene: TRBV28
CDR3aa: CASSLPSVRLAGESYEQYF
CDR3nt: TGTGCCAGCAGTTTGCCAAGCGTTCGATTAGCGGGAGAGTCCTACGAGCAGTACTTC

abundance: .
d_gene: .
j_gene: TRBJ2-2
v_gene: TRBV27
CDR3aa: CASSPRLAYAGELFF
CDR3nt: TGTGCCAGCAGTCCCCGGCTAGCATATGCCGGGGAGCTGTTTTTT

abundance: few
d_gene: TRBD1
j_gene: TRBJ2-7
v_gene: TRBV2
CDR3aa: CASTQRGLASTYEQYF
CDR3nt: TGTGCCAGCACCCAAAGGGGGCTAGCTTCTACCTACGAGCAGTACTTC

abundance: .
d_gene: .
j_gene: TRBJ2-1
v_gene: TRBV7-9
CDR3aa: CASSLSPSVRDNEQFF
CDR3nt: TGTGCCAGCAGCTTATCGCCCTCTGTCCGGGACAATGAGCAGTTCTTC

abundance: .
d_gene: TRBD1
j_gene: TRBJ2-1
v_gene: TRBV9
CDR3aa: CASSLTTGGLYNEQFF
CDR3nt: TGTGCCAGCAGCTTAACGACAGGGGGCCTCTACAATGAGCAGTTCTTC

abundance: .
d_gene: .
j_gene: TRBJ1-2
v_gene: TRBV7-6
CDR3aa: CASSPGIGLNYGYTF
CDR3nt: TGTGCCAGCAGCCCCGGGATAGGGCTTAACTATGGCTACACCTTC

abundance: .
d_gene: .
j_gene: TRBJ1-2
v_gene: TRBV6-5
CDR3aa: CASSLGTTEGYTF
CDR3nt: TGTGCCAGCAGCTTAGGGACAACGGAGGGCTACACCTTC

abundance: .
d_gene: .
j_gene: TRBJ2-7
v_gene: TRBV11-3
CDR3aa: CASSSGSTYEQYF
CDR3nt: TGTGCCAGCAGCTCCGGGTCAACCTACGAGCAGTACTTC

abundance: .
d_gene: .
j_gene: TRBJ1-4
v_gene: TRBV28
CDR3aa: CASSLNEKLFF
CDR3nt: TGTGCCAGCAGTCTTAATGAAAAACTGTTTTTT

abundance: .
d_gene: .
j_gene: TRBJ1-3
v_gene: TRBV28
CDR3aa: CASSWVGGLRNTIYF
CDR3nt: TGTGCCAGCAGTTGGGTTGGGGGACTAAGAAACACCATATATTTT

abundance: .
d_gene: .
j_gene: TRBJ2-6
v_gene: TRBV5-5
CDR3aa: CASSLQVAGLSGANVLTF
CDR3nt: TGTGCCAGCAGTTTACAGGTGGCCGGGCTTAGTGGGGCCAACGTCCTGACTTTC

abundance: .
d_gene: .
j_gene: TRBJ2-5
v_gene: TRBV28
CDR3aa: CASSLVSYQETQYF
CDR3nt: TGTGCCAGCAGTTTAGTCTCGTACCAAGAGACCCAGTACTTC

abundance: .
d_gene: TRBD1
j_gene: TRBJ2-7
v_gene: TRBV11-3
CDR3aa: CASSHIPTSDRGLPYEQYF
CDR3nt: TGTGCCAGCAGCCATATCCCCACTTCCGACAGGGGGCTACCCTACGAGCAGTACTTC

abundance: .
d_gene: .
j_gene: TRBJ2-1
v_gene: TRBV11-2
CDR3aa: CASSLAQAPHEQFF
CDR3nt: TGTGCCAGCAGCTTAGCCCAAGCCCCTCATGAGCAGTTCTTC

abundance: .
d_gene: TRBD1
j_gene: TRBJ2-7
v_gene: TRBV28
CDR3aa: CASSPDRGYEQYF
CDR3nt: TGTGCCAGCAGTCCGGACAGGGGCTACGAGCAGTACTTC

abundance: .
d_gene: .
j_gene: TRBJ2-7
v_gene: TRBV4-1
CDR3aa: CASSQDTPEDEQYF
CDR3nt: TGCGCCAGCAGCCAAGATACCCCAGAAGATGAGCAGTACTTC

abundance: medium-sized
d_gene: .
j_gene: TRBJ1-2
v_gene: TRBV4-1
CDR3aa: CASSLTRTAIEENGYTF
CDR3nt: TGCGCCAGCAGCCTTACGAGGACAGCTATCGAGGAAAATGGCTACACCTTC

abundance: .
d_gene: .
j_gene: TRBJ1-1
v_gene: TRBV5-6
CDR3aa: CASTYGGGREAFF
CDR3nt: TGTGCCAGCACCTATGGGGGGGGCAGGGAAGCTTTCTTT

abundance: .
d_gene: .
j_gene: TRBJ1-5
v_gene: TRBV2
CDR3aa: CASEYQGNGNQPQHF
CDR3nt: TGTGCCAGCGAATACCAGGGGAATGGAAATCAGCCCCAGCATTTT

abundance: .
d_gene: .
j_gene: TRBJ2-5
v_gene: TRBV7-6
CDR3aa: CASSSPQRAKETQYF
CDR3nt: TGTGCCAGCAGCTCACCTCAGCGGGCCAAAGAGACCCAGTACTTC

abundance: .
d_gene: TRBD2
j_gene: TRBJ2-1
v_gene: TRBV9
CDR3aa: CASSGTSGSYEQFF
CDR3nt: TGTGCCAGCAGTGGGACTAGCGGGAGCTATGAGCAGTTCTTC

abundance: .
d_gene: .
j_gene: TRBJ1-1
v_gene: TRBV19
CDR3aa: CASISLGSGTEAFF
CDR3nt: TGTGCCAGTATCTCCTTGGGCTCCGGCACTGAAGCTTTCTTT

abundance: .
d_gene: TRBD1
j_gene: TRBJ1-5
v_gene: TRBV6-6
CDR3aa: CASIMGQGLGQPQHF
CDR3nt: TGTGCCAGCATTATGGGACAGGGATTGGGTCAGCCCCAGCATTTT

abundance: .
d_gene: TRBD2
j_gene: TRBJ2-1
v_gene: TRBV4-2
CDR3aa: CASSQDSLAGLYNEQFF
CDR3nt: TGTGCCAGCAGCCAAGATAGTCTAGCGGGGCTCTACAATGAGCAGTTCTTC

abundance: .
d_gene: .
j_gene: TRBJ1-1
v_gene: TRBV7-3
CDR3aa: CASSLMGDTEAFF
CDR3nt: TGTGCCAGCAGCTTAATGGGAGACACTGAAGCTTTCTTT

abundance: .
d_gene: TRBD1
j_gene: TRBJ1-4
v_gene: TRBV6-1
CDR3aa: CASIPGGQGGEKLFF
CDR3nt: TGTGCCAGCATCCCGGGGGGACAGGGGGGAGAAAAACTGTTTTTT

abundance: .
d_gene: TRBD1
j_gene: TRBJ1-1
v_gene: TRBV6-5
CDR3aa: CASSYSGGTGGTEAFF
CDR3nt: TGTGCCAGCAGTTACTCGGGGGGGACAGGGGGCACTGAAGCTTTCTTT

abundance: .
d_gene: .
j_gene: TRBJ2-7
v_gene: TRBV9
CDR3aa: CASSVEGVGEQYF
CDR3nt: TGTGCCAGCAGCGTAGAAGGGGTGGGCGAGCAGTACTTC

abundance: .
d_gene: TRBD1
j_gene: TRBJ1-6
v_gene: TRBV14
CDR3aa: CASSQKTGGTYNSPLHF
CDR3nt: TGTGCCAGCAGCCAAAAAACAGGGGGCACCTATAATTCACCCCTCCACTTT

abundance: .
d_gene: TRBD2
j_gene: TRBJ2-5
v_gene: TRBV28
CDR3aa: CASSFSSGSFQETQYF
CDR3nt: TGTGCCAGCAGTTTCAGTAGCGGGAGCTTCCAAGAGACCCAGTACTTC

abundance: .
d_gene: .
j_gene: TRBJ1-1
v_gene: TRBV27
CDR3aa: CASSLSSRNTEAFF
CDR3nt: TGTGCCAGCAGTTTATCATCGCGGAACACTGAAGCTTTCTTT

abundance: .
d_gene: .
j_gene: TRBJ1-5
v_gene: TRBV5-5
CDR3aa: CASSLAGSLGEPQHF
CDR3nt: TGTGCCAGCAGCTTGGCGGGCAGCCTCGGGGAGCCCCAGCATTTT

abundance: .
d_gene: .
j_gene: TRBJ1-1
v_gene: TRBV4-1
CDR3aa: CASSQGAGTTEAFF
CDR3nt: TGCGCCAGCAGCCAGGGAGCTGGAACAACTGAAGCTTTCTTT

abundance: .
d_gene: .
j_gene: TRBJ2-3
v_gene: TRBV7-8
CDR3aa: CASSLYETEQGTDTQYF
CDR3nt: TGTGCCAGCAGCTTATACGAGACTGAACAGGGAACAGATACGCAGTATTTT

abundance: .
d_gene: .
j_gene: TRBJ2-7
v_gene: TRBV7-8
CDR3aa: CASSSVQGPIEQYF
CDR3nt: TGTGCCAGCAGCTCTGTACAGGGTCCCATCGAGCAGTACTTC

abundance: .
d_gene: .
j_gene: TRBJ2-1
v_gene: TRBV30
CDR3aa: CAWSVLGDEQFF
CDR3nt: TGTGCCTGGAGTGTACTCGGGGATGAGCAGTTCTTC

abundance: .
d_gene: TRBD2
j_gene: TRBJ2-3
v_gene: TRBV28
CDR3aa: CASSLTGLATDTQYF
CDR3nt: TGTGCCAGCAGCCTTACGGGACTAGCCACAGATACGCAGTATTTT

abundance: once
d_gene: .
j_gene: TRBJ2-3
v_gene: TRBV7-8
CDR3aa: CASSLPSDTQYF
CDR3nt: TGTGCCAGCAGCCTACCGTCAGATACGCAGTATTTT

abundance: .
d_gene: TRBD1
j_gene: TRBJ1-5
v_gene: TRBV27
CDR3aa: CASSQTGGYQPQHF
CDR3nt: TGTGCCAGCAGCCAGACAGGGGGCTATCAGCCCCAGCATTTT

abundance: .
d_gene: .
j_gene: TRBJ1-2
v_gene: TRBV2
CDR3aa: CASSARTAKNGYTF
CDR3nt: TGTGCCAGCAGTGCCCGGACAGCGAAGAACGGCTACACCTTC

abundance: .
d_gene: TRBD2
j_gene: TRBJ2-7
v_gene: TRBV5-4
CDR3aa: CASSHRGLAGVTEQYF
CDR3nt: TGTGCCAGCAGCCATAGGGGACTAGCGGGAGTTACCGAGCAGTACTTC